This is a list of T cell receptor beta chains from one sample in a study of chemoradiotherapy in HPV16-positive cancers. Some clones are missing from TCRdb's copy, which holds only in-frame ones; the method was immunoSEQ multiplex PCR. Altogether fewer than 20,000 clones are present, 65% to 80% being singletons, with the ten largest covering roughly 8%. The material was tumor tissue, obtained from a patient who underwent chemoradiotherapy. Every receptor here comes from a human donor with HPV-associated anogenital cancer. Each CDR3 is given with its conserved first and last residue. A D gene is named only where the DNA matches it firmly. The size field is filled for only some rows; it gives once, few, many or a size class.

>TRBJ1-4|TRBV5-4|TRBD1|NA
CASSSRQGAEKLFF
TGTGCCAGCAGCTCTCGACAGGGTGCTGAAAAACTGTTTTTT
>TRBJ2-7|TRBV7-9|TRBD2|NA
CASTFSGSYEQYF
TGTGCCAGCACCTTTAGCGGGAGCTACGAGCAGTACTTC
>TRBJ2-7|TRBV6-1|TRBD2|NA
CASSEKAGGSYEQYF
TGTGCCAGCAGTGAAAAGGCGGGGGGCTCCTACGAGCAGTACTTC
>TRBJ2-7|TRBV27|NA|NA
CASSQITDPYEQYF
TGTGCCAGCAGCCAGATAACAGACCCCTACGAGCAGTACTTC
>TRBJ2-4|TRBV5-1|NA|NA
CASSPTVIAKNIQYF
TGCGCCAGCAGCCCGACAGTTATAGCCAAAAACATTCAGTACTTC
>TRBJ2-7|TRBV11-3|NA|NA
CASSLGPSEGQYF
TGTGCCAGCAGCTTGGGTCCCTCAGAGGGGCAGTACTTC
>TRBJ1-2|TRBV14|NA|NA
CASSRGGRANYGYTF
TGTGCCAGCAGCCGAGGGGGTCGGGCTAACTATGGCTACACCTTC
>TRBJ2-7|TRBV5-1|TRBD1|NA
CASSPGTVPYEQYF
TGCGCCAGCAGCCCTGGGACAGTTCCCTACGAGCAGTACTTC
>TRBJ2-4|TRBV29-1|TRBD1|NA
CSVDEGAGGKAKNIQYF
TGCAGCGTTGATGAGGGGGCAGGGGGAAAAGCCAAAAACATTCAGTACTTC
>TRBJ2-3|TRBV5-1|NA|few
CASSSAARFGGTQYF
TGCGCCAGCAGCTCCGCGGCTAGGTTTGGAGGGACGCAGTATTTT
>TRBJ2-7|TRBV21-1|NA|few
CASSKGGWSGPSNEQYF
TGTGCCAGCAGCAAAGGGGGTTGGTCAGGACCCTCCAACGAGCAGTACTTC
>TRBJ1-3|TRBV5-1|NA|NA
CASSLGWAGIGNTIYF
TGCGCCAGCAGCCTGGGGTGGGCAGGTATCGGAAACACCATATATTTT
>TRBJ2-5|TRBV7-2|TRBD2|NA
CASSRLAGGGETQYF
TGTGCCAGCAGCCGCCTAGCGGGGGGTGGGGAGACCCAGTACTTC
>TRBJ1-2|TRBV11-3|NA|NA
CASSLSERPYGYTF
TGTGCCAGCAGCTTGTCCGAGCGACCTTATGGCTACACCTTC
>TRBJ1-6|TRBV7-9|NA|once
CASTSMIYNSPLHF
TGTGCCAGCACCTCAATGATCTATAATTCACCCCTCCACTTT
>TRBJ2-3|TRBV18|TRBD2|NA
CASSPPGGGGGDTQYF
TGTGCCAGCTCACCCCCCGGTGGCGGGGGGGGAGATACGCAGTATTTT
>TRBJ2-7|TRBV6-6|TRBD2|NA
CASSYSRPSGAEQYF
TGTGCCAGCAGTTACTCGAGACCTAGCGGGGCGGAGCAGTACTTC
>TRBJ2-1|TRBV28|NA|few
CASSSLSRYNEQFF
TGTGCCAGCAGTTCCTTAAGCAGGTACAATGAGCAGTTCTTC
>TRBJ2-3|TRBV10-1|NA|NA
CASSEGRGLGGNTQYF
TGCGCCAGCAGTGAGGGGCGCGGTCTAGGCGGGAATACGCAGTATTTT
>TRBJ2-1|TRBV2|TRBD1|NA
CAKGTGQGPNEQFF
TGTGCCAAGGGAACGGGACAGGGCCCCAATGAGCAGTTCTTC
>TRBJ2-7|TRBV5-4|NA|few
CASSLGGAGASSYEQYF
TGTGCCAGCAGCTTGGGTGGGGCAGGCGCTTCTTCCTACGAGCAGTACTTC
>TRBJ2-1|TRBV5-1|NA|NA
CASSSNPDSNEQFF
TGCGCCAGCAGCTCGAACCCGGACTCCAATGAGCAGTTCTTC
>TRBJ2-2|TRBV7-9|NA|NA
CASSLVVTYTGELFF
TGTGCCAGCAGCTTAGTCGTTACCTACACCGGGGAGCTGTTTTTT
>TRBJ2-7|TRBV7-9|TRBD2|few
CASSLRSSGSSYEQYF
TGTGCCAGCAGCTTGAGATCTAGCGGGAGCTCCTACGAGCAGTACTTC
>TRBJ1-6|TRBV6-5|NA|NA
CASRNGGRVGLHF
TGTGCCAGCAGAAACGGCGGGAGAGTGGGGCTCCACTTT
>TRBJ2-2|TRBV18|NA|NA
CASSERPGEITGELFF
TGTGCCAGCTCGGAGCGACCAGGGGAAATCACCGGGGAGCTGTTTTTT
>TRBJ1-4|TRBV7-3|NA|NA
CASSLTPGEKLFF
TGTGCCAGCAGCTTAACCCCTGGGGAAAAACTGTTTTTT
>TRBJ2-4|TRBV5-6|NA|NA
CASSWGETGNIQYF
TGTGCCAGCAGCTGGGGGGAGACGGGCAACATTCAGTACTTC
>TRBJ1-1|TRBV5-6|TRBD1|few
CASRLTGGRTEAFF
TGTGCCAGCAGGCTGACAGGGGGCCGGACTGAAGCTTTCTTT
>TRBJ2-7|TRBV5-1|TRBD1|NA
CASSLDPGTGYEQYF
TGCGCCAGCAGCTTGGATCCAGGGACAGGGTACGAGCAGTACTTC
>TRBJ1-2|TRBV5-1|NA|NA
CASSLGQENYGYTF
TGCGCCAGCAGCTTGGGACAGGAGAACTATGGCTACACCTTC
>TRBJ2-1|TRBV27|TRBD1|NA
CASRRTGETEQFF
TGTGCCAGCAGGCGAACAGGGGAGACTGAGCAGTTCTTC
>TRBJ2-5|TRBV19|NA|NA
CASSQGVAGRGETQYF
TGTGCCAGTAGCCAGGGGGTAGCGGGAAGGGGGGAGACCCAGTACTTC
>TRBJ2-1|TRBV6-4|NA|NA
CASSPRLDYGYNEQFF
TGTGCCAGCAGCCCCAGACTAGATTACGGCTACAATGAGCAGTTCTTC
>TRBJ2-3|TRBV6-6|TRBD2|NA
CASTDRVAGFRDTQYF
TGTGCCAGCACCGATAGGGTAGCGGGGTTCCGGGATACGCAGTATTTT
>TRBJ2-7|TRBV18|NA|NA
CASSPTATYEQYF
TGTGCCAGCTCACCTACTGCAACCTACGAGCAGTACTTC